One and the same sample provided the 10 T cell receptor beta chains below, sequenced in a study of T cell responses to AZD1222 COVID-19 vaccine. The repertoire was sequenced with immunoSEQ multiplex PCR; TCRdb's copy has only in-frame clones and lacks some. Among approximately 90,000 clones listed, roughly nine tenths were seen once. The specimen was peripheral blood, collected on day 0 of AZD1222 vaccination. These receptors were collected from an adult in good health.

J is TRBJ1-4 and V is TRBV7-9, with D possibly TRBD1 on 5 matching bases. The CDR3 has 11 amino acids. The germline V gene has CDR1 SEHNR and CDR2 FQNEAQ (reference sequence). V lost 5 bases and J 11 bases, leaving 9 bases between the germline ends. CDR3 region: CASSPRDKLFF. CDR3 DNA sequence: TGTGCCAGCAGCCCGCGGGACAAACTGTTTTTT.

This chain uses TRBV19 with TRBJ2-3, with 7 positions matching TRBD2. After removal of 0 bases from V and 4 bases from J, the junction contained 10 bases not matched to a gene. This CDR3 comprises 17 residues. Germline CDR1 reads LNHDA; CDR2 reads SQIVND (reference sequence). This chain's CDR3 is CASSIDGGRARADTQYF. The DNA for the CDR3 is TGTGCCAGTAGTATAGATGGTGGGAGGGCCCGTGCAGATACGCAGTATTTT.

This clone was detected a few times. The CDR3 reads CASREAGGVTDTQYF. CDR3 DNA: TGTGCCAGCAGGGAGGCAGGGGGCGTAACAGATACGCAGTATTTT. The V gene is TRBV7-9, the J gene TRBJ2-3; the match to TRBD1 covers 8 bases. The CDR3 extends over 15 amino acids. The J segment lost 3 bases and the V segment lost 6 bases, leaving 8 bases of the junction unmatched. The germline V gene encodes CDR1 SEHNR and CDR2 FQNEAQ (reference sequence).

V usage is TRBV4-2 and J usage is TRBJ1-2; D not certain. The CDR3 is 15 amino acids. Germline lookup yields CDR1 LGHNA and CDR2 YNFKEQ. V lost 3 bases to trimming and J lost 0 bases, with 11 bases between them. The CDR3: CASSQNILANYGYTF. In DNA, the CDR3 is TGTGCCAGCAGCCAGAACATCCTCGCTAACTATGGCTACACCTTC.

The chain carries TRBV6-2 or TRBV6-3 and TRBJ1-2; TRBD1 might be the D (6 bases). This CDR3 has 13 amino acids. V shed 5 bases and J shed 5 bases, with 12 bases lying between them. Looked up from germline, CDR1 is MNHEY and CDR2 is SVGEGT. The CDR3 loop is CASSQQGPYGYTF. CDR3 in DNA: TGTGCCAGCAGTCAACAGGGCCCTTATGGCTACACCTTC.

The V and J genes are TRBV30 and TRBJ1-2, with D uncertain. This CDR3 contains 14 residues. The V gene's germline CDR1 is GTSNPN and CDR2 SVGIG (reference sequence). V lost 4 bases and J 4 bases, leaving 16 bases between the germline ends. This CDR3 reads CAWTPRTGPYGYTF. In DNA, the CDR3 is TGTGCCTGGACCCCCCGAACGGGCCCCTATGGCTACACCTTC.

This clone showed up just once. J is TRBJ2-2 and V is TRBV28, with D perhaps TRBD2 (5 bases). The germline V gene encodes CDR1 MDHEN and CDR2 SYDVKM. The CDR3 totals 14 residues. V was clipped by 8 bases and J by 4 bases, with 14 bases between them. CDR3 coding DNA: TGTGCCAGCGGGAGTTCGGGGTCCACCGGGGAGCTGTTTTTT. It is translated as CASGSSGSTGELFF.

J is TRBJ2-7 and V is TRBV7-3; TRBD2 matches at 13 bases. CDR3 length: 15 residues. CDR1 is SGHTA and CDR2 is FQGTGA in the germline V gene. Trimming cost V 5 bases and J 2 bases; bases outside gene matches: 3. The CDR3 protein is CASSQGLAGTYEQYF. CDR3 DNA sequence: TGTGCCAGCAGCCAGGGACTAGCGGGGACCTACGAGCAGTACTTC.

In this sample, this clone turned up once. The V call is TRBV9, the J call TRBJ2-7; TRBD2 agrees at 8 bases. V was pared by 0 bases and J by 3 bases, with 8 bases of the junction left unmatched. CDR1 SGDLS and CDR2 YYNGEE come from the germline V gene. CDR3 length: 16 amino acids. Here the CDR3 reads CASSVGGSGDYYEQYF. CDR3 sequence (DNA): TGTGCCAGCAGCGTAGGAGGTAGCGGGGACTACTACGAGCAGTACTTC. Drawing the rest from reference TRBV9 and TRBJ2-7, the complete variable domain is DSGVTQTPKHLITATGQRVTLRCSPRSGDLSVYWYQQSLDQGLQFLIQYYNGEERAKGNILERFSAQQFPDLHSELNLSSLELGDSALYFCASSVGGSGDYYEQYFGPGTRLTVT.

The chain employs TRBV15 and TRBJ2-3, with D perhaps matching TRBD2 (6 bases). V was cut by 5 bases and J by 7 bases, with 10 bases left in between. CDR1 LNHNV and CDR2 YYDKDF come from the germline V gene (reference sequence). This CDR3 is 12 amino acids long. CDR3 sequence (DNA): TGTGCCACCAGCTGGAGGGCTAATACGCAGTATTTT. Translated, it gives CATSWRANTQYF. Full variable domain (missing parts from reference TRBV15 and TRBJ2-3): DAMVIQNPRYQVTQFGKPVTLSCSQTLNHNVMYWYQQKSSQAPKLLFHYYDKDFNNEADTPDNFQSRRPNTSFCFLDIRSPGLGDTAMYLCATSWRANTQYFGPGTRLTVL.